The T cell receptor beta chain under discussion was sequenced for a study of T cell changes during pregnancy in multiple sclerosis. Germline V gene data show CDR1 as SQVTM and CDR2 as ANQGSEA. J gave up 4 bases and V 4 bases, and 6 bases lay outside the gene matches. The CDR3 length is 14 residues. Profiled with immunoSEQ multiplex PCR; TCRdb holds only in-frame clones, not every one. Of about 28,000 clones in the sample, around 90% are singletons; the top ten hold 4.8%. The material was peripheral blood, obtained in the first trimester of pregnancy. The clonotype originates from a female donor in good health, enrolled as a control in a pregnancy study. The J gene is TRBJ1-1, the V gene TRBV29-1; 10 positions match TRBD1. The CDR3 spells CSVGSRTGGTEAFF. The CDR3 DNA is TGCAGCGTTGGGTCCCGGACAGGGGGCACTGAAGCTTTCTTT.